These 2 T cell receptor beta chains came from one sample sequenced in a study of blood T cell repertoires in COVID-19. The data were produced by immunoSEQ multiplex PCR, yet TCRdb's version contains in-frame clones alone and is incomplete. Counted here are some 500,000 clones, 85% to 90% occurring once; the ten biggest clones make up roughly 7.3%. Sequenced input: peripheral blood. These receptor sequences come from a woman aged 50 to 60 with COVID-19, enrolled during active disease.

For the CDR3, the DNA is TGTGCCAGCAGCTCACCACAGGGATCCGGGGAGCTGTTTTTT. It codes for CASSSPQGSGELFF. The chain uses TRBV7-3 and TRBJ2-2, with a possible D match to TRBD1 (6 bases). Per germline, CDR1 SGHTA and CDR2 FQGTGA. The V and J ends lost 4 bases and 6 bases respectively, with 12 bases between them. This CDR3 has 14 amino acids.

Worth noting for this clone: Other DNA sequences within the sample encode an identical CDR3. The J gene is TRBJ2-3, the V gene TRBV5-1; 7 bases align to TRBD1. In germline, CDR1 is SGHRS, CDR2 YFSETQ. CDR3 length: 15 residues. Losses at the gene ends were 3 bases for V and 2 bases for J; bases not matched to a gene: 6. This chain's CDR3 is CASSSYRGSTDTQYF. As DNA, the CDR3 is TGCGCCAGCAGCTCCTACAGGGGTTCCACAGATACGCAGTATTTT.